This entry describes one T cell receptor beta chain. The antigen remains undetermined. This entry comes from a study of beta chain features in type 1 diabetes. The CDR3 runs to 15 residues. Unmatched junction bases numbered 11, after V lost 7 bases and J lost 4 bases. Looked up from germline, CDR1 is SGHAT and CDR2 is FQNNGV. Whole-study results and caveats: Within the patient group, naive, central memory and Treg TCRB repertoires appeared more similar to each other than within healthy donors.

Investigators reverse transcribed all isolated RNA, so they sequenced expressed TCRB transcripts. The data were produced by immunoSEQ multiplex PCR, yet TCRdb's version contains in-frame clones alone and is incomplete. The sample lists under 250,000 clones, 13% to 15% seen once, with about 0.027% in the top ten. The receptor comes from a woman aged 40 to 50 in good health. This chain links TRBV11-2 with TRBJ2-7, with 9 bases fitting TRBD1. Sequenced sample: naive CD4+ T cells from blood. CDR3 nucleotide sequence: TGTGCCAGCACCTTGTATGGGACAGGGACATACGAGCAGTACTTC. Its protein is CASTLYGTGTYEQYF.